Presented here are 32 T cell receptor beta chains from one specimen sequenced in a study of OX40 agonist ivuxolimab in advanced cancers. TCRdb's copy holds only in-frame clones and misses some; the assay was immunoSEQ multiplex PCR. The sample carries about 61,000 clones, about four fifths recorded once. The sample consisted of CD4+ or CD8+ T cells sorted from blood, taken in a trial of the OX40 agonist ivuxolimab. The receptors originated from an adult with an advanced solid tumor such as melanoma, head and neck, liver or kidney cancer.

J is TRBJ1-1 and V is TRBV2; D is ambiguous. Germline loops: CDR1 SNHLY, CDR2 FYNNEI. The V end lost 2 bases, the J end lost 8 bases, and 15 bases lay between the germline ends. The CDR3 is 14 residues long. CDR3 coding DNA: TGTGCCAGCAGTGAATATCCCGACCGACCAGAAGCTTTCTTT. Translated: CASSEYPDRPEAFF.

The CDR3 DNA follows: TGTGCCAGCAGCTTGGGAGGGCCGGAGACCCAGTACTTC. It specifies CASSLGGPETQYF. The chain links TRBV5-4 to TRBJ2-5; the D gene is possibly TRBD2 (5 bases). The CDR3 sequence is 13 residues long. Trimming stripped 0 bases from V and 5 bases from J, with 8 bases between. Germline loops: CDR1 SGHNT, CDR2 YYREEE (reference sequence).

The gene calls are TRBV2 and TRBJ1-1; D remains unclear. Trimming left V 5 bases short and J 1 base short, with 8 bases between. The CDR3 sequence is 13 residues long. The V gene's germline CDR1 is SNHLY and CDR2 FYNNEI. CDR3 sequence (DNA): TGTGCCAGCAGTTTCTACGGGAACACTGAAGCTTTCTTT. Amino acid sequence: CASSFYGNTEAFF.

This clone appeared once. V gene TRBV2 combines with J gene TRBJ2-7; D is perhaps TRBD2 (6 bases). The length of the CDR3 is 15 residues. V dropped 1 base and J dropped 3 bases, with 13 bases sitting between them. From germline, CDR1 is SNHLY and CDR2 FYNNEI. In nucleotides, the CDR3 is TGTGCCAGCAGTGAAGACGGGGGAGCGGTCTACGAGCAGTACTTC. Encoded protein: CASSEDGGAVYEQYF.

In DNA form, the CDR3 reads TGTGCCAGCAGCCTTCGGATAGGGGGCACCGGGGAGCTGTTTTTT. Protein: CASSLRIGGTGELFF. This sequence joins TRBV7-9 and TRBJ2-2; tentative D call: TRBD1 (6 bases). Germline V gene data show CDR1 as SEHNR and CDR2 as FQNEAQ (reference sequence). Trimming shortened V by 5 bases and J by 4 bases, and 14 bases separated the two germline ends. This CDR3 is built from 15 residues.

CDR3 residues: CASSLSGSGANVLTF. The DNA of the CDR3 is TGTGCCAGCAGTTTATCCGGGTCTGGGGCCAACGTCCTGACTTTC. The J gene is TRBJ2-6, the V gene TRBV28; D ambiguous. The ends were cut back, 1 base at V and 1 base at J, with 5 bases in the middle. Germline CDR1 and CDR2: MDHEN and SYDVKM. The CDR3 totals 15 residues.

This clone has a handful of counts. This sequence joins TRBV6-1 and TRBJ2-5; 8 bases agree with TRBD2. This CDR3 contains 15 residues. Germline CDR1 is MNHNS and CDR2 is SASEGT. Unmatched junction bases numbered 6, after V lost 1 base and J lost 5 bases. The CDR3 region has the DNA TGTGCCAGCAGTGAAGACGGGAGGGTCCGGGAGACCCAGTACTTC. Amino acids: CASSEDGRVRETQYF.

This clone has a single count. The gene calls are TRBV30 and TRBJ1-4; D call uncertain. Trimming stripped 5 bases from V and 4 bases from J, with 11 bases between. Germline CDR1 and CDR2: GTSNPN and SVGIG (reference sequence). This CDR3 is 13 amino acids long. CDR3 coding DNA: TGTGCCTGGGCCGGTGGAGGTAATGAAAAACTGTTTTTT. It translates to CAWAGGGNEKLFF.

The rearrangement links TRBV6-6 to TRBJ1-2; 11 positions match TRBD1. Germline V CDR1 and CDR2: MNHNY, SVGAGI (reference sequence). V trimming: 2 bases; J trimming: 6 bases; junction bases outside the gene matches: 8. The CDR3 sequence is 16 residues long. CDR3 protein: CASSYELRTGGDGYTF. The CDR3 bases are TGTGCCAGCAGTTACGAATTGAGGACAGGGGGCGATGGCTACACCTTC.

In its sample, this clone was seen a few times. Other nucleotide sequences in the sample specify the same CDR3. The J gene is TRBJ2-5, the V gene TRBV7-2; TRBD2 matches 13 bases. Germline CDR1 is SGHTA and CDR2 is FQGNSA. This CDR3 has 16 residues. The J segment lost 5 bases and the V segment lost 1 base, leaving 4 bases of the junction unmatched. The chain's CDR3 is CASSLELAGGGETQYF. The CDR3 bases are TGTGCCAGCAGCTTAGAACTAGCGGGAGGGGGGGAGACCCAGTACTTC.

J is TRBJ2-1 and V is TRBV28; 8 bases are a match to TRBD2. This CDR3 comprises 15 residues. J lost 7 bases, V lost 0 bases, and 5 bases had no gene match. Germline V gene lookup returns CDR1 MDHEN and CDR2 SYDVKM. Here the CDR3 reads CASSLWTGGGNEQFF. The CDR3 DNA sequence: TGTGCCAGCAGTTTATGGACGGGAGGGGGGAATGAGCAGTTCTTC.

This chain links TRBV5-1 with TRBJ1-4, with 8 bases lining up with TRBD1. In germline, CDR1 is SGHRS, CDR2 YFSETQ. The V gene end was trimmed by 4 bases and the J gene end by 5 bases; junction bases not matched to a gene: 4. This CDR3 contains 14 residues. The CDR3 coding sequence is TGCGCCAGCAGCCGTGGACAGGGAAATGAAAAACTGTTTTTT. Protein product: CASSRGQGNEKLFF.

The CDR3 DNA reads as TGTGCCAGCAGCTTAGGGACAGGGTATCAGCCCCAGCATTTT. It specifies CASSLGTGYQPQHF. The genes are TRBV7-2 and TRBJ1-5, with TRBD1 matching 8 bases. Looked up from germline, CDR1 is SGHTA and CDR2 is FQGNSA. V gave up 1 base and J gave up 5 bases; unmatched junction bases: 1. There are 14 residues in the CDR3. Full variable domain (outside the CDR3, taken from reference TRBV7-2 and TRBJ1-5): GAGVSQSPSNKVTEKGKDVELRCDPISGHTALYWYRQSLGQGLEFLIYFQGNSAPDKSGLPSDRFSAERTGGSVSTLTIQRTQQEDSAVYLCASSLGTGYQPQHFGDGTRLSIL.

The J gene is TRBJ2-3, the V gene TRBV27; TRBD2 matches 10 bases. The CDR3 totals 17 residues. The ends lost 6 bases at V and 6 bases at J; junction bases unmatched: 15. CDR1 is MNHEY and CDR2 is SMNVEV in the germline V gene (reference sequence). This CDR3 reads CASSRELAGPASDTQYF. CDR3 nucleotide sequence: TGTGCCAGCAGCCGTGAACTAGCGGGACCCGCAAGCGATACGCAGTATTTT.

V gene TRBV5-1 combines with J gene TRBJ2-1; TRBD2 agrees at 8 bases. Germline V gene data show CDR1 as SGHRS and CDR2 as YFSETQ. This CDR3 region has 14 residues. The V gene end was trimmed by 4 bases and the J gene end by 5 bases; junction bases not matched to a gene: 5. As DNA, the CDR3 is TGCGCCAGCAGCCCTGTAGCGGGGAACAATGAGCAGTTCTTC. Translating gives CASSPVAGNNEQFF.

The genes are TRBV6-6 and TRBJ2-7; no firm D call. Germline V CDR1 and CDR2: MNHNY, SVGAGI (reference sequence). The V and J ends lost 6 bases and 1 base respectively, with 4 bases between them. This CDR3 is 11 amino acids long. This CDR3 is CASRRSYEQYF. For the CDR3, the DNA is TGTGCCAGCAGGAGATCCTACGAGCAGTACTTC.

The chain combines TRBV5-5 with TRBJ2-3; D is unclear. The germline CDR1 and CDR2 sequences are SGHKS and YYEKEE (reference sequence). The CDR3 loop spans 13 amino acids. The V end was cut by 6 bases, the J end by 6 bases, with 14 bases between. The CDR3 protein is CASIINSVDTQYF. The CDR3 bases are TGTGCCAGCATCATAAACTCGGTCGATACGCAGTATTTT. Looking up the rest from reference TRBV5-5 and TRBJ2-3 gives the full variable domain: DAGVTQSPTHLIKTRGQQVTLRCSPISGHKSVSWYQQVLGQGPQFIFQYYEKEERGRGNFPDRFSARQFPNYSSELNVNALLLGDSALYLCASIINSVDTQYFGPGTRLTVL.

This clone was counted between two and nine times. The rearrangement joins TRBV7-2 to TRBJ1-2, with a tentative D call TRBD1 (5 bases). This CDR3 comprises 13 residues. The V and J ends lost 4 bases and 4 bases respectively, with 10 bases between them. Germline CDR1 SGHTA, CDR2 FQGNSA. The DNA of the CDR3 is TGTGCCAGCAGCTCTGACAGTTCCTATGGCTACACCTTC. This encodes CASSSDSSYGYTF.

The rearrangement uses TRBV5-1 and TRBJ1-1; TRBD1 might be the D (6 bases). Trimming removed 0 bases at V and 5 bases at J, with 17 bases between. The germline V gene has CDR1 SGHRS and CDR2 YFSETQ. The CDR3 loop spans 16 amino acids. The CDR3 DNA reads as TGCGCCAGCAGCTTGGTTAATCTGGGGGCGGATACTGAAGCTTTCTTT. Translation gives CASSLVNLGADTEAFF.

This clone appeared a few times. The V gene is TRBV5-1, the J gene TRBJ2-7; 11 positions agree with TRBD2. Trimming took 2 bases from V and 3 from J; bases not matched to a gene: 10. CDR1 and CDR2 (germline): SGHRS, YFSETQ. This CDR3 is built from 17 residues. In nucleotides, the CDR3 is TGCGCCAGCAGCTTCGGGACTAGCGGTTGGTCAGGCTACGAGCAGTACTTC. Its protein product is CASSFGTSGWSGYEQYF.

This clone was observed a handful of times. The chain is built from TRBV10-3 and TRBJ2-1, with TRBD2 matching over 9 bases. Germline values: CDR1 ENHRY, CDR2 SYGVKD. This CDR3 has 16 amino acids. V was pared by 4 bases and J by 1 base, with 5 bases of the junction left unmatched. Here the CDR3 DNA reads TGTGCCATCAGTGGTGGCGGGAGGGAATCCTACAATGAGCAGTTCTTC. It codes for CAISGGGRESYNEQFF.

The gene calls are TRBV15 and TRBJ1-3; tentative D call: TRBD1 (5 bases). V gave up 0 bases and J gave up 8 bases, with 8 bases separating them. CDR1 and CDR2 from the germline V gene are LNHNV and YYDKDF (reference sequence). The CDR3 is 13 residues long. CDR3 sequence (DNA): TGTGCCACCAGCAGAGATGAAGGGGACACCATATATTTT. Its translation is CATSRDEGDTIYF.

This CDR3 reads CASSTTPGTSYEQYF. The DNA of the CDR3 is TGCGCCAGCAGCACAACCCCTGGGACCTCCTACGAGCAGTACTTC. This sequence joins TRBV5-1 and TRBJ2-7; D is possibly TRBD1 or TRBD2 (5 bases each). The CDR3 sequence is 15 residues long. Germline V gene sequence: CDR1 SGHRS, CDR2 YFSETQ. Trimming pared 4 bases from V and 0 bases from J, leaving 14 bases between.

In the case of this clone: One end of the junction is discordant with germline, which a read error may explain. CDR3 nucleotide sequence: TGTGCCAGCAGTGTTAGGGGGCGCAAGTTGTTC. The encoded protein is CASSVRGRKLF. The genes are TRBV2 and TRBJ2-7, with 7 nucleotides matching TRBD1. From germline, CDR1 is SNHLY and CDR2 FYNNEI. This CDR3 has 11 amino acids.

V and J are TRBV2 and TRBJ1-2; D remains unclear. Germline lookup yields CDR1 SNHLY and CDR2 FYNNEI. Trimming shortened V by 7 bases and J by 5 bases, and 11 bases separated the two germline ends. The CDR3 runs 12 residues. CDR3 in amino acids: CASTIQAYGYTF. In DNA, the CDR3 is TGTGCCAGCACCATCCAGGCGTATGGCTACACCTTC.

The gene calls are TRBV7-8 and TRBJ1-1, with D possibly being TRBD1 (6 bases). The CDR3 totals 14 residues. V lost 5 bases and J 4 bases, leaving 14 bases between the germline ends. Per the germline V gene, CDR1 is SGHVS and CDR2 is FQNEAQ. The CDR3 coding sequence is TGTGCCAGCAGCATATCACAGGGCGGCACTGAAGCTTTCTTT. Its protein product is CASSISQGGTEAFF.

On this clone itself: The germline gene is not matched at one end of the junction; a read error may be the cause. The chain recombines TRBV6-1 with TRBJ1-3, with D maybe TRBD1 (6 bases). CDR3 length equals 13 residues. Per germline, CDR1 MNHNS and CDR2 SASEGT. CDR3 amino acids: CAGRGFAGNTIYF. The CDR3 DNA reads as TGTGCCGGCAGGGGATTTGCTGGAAACACCATATATTTT.

The V and J genes are TRBV5-6 and TRBJ2-5; tentatively, D is TRBD1 (6 bases). The J call may not be correct, given that the DNA end is closer to TRBJ2-7. The CDR3 has 15 amino acids. CDR1 SGHDT and CDR2 YYEEEE come from the germline V gene. The CDR3 DNA is TGTGCCAGCAGCCTCCGGGACAACTTCTCCTACGAGCAGTACTTC. Translated: CASSLRDNFSYEQYF.

This sequence joins TRBV10-1 and TRBJ2-4, with a tentative D call TRBD2 (6 bases). CDR1 and CDR2 (germline): WNHNN, SYGVQD (reference sequence). The CDR3 consists of 17 residues. V lost 0 bases to trimming and J lost 6 bases, with 18 bases between them. The CDR3 reads CASSESRGSSSPNIQYF. The CDR3, as DNA: TGCGCCAGCAGTGAGTCGCGGGGATCCTCTTCCCCAAACATTCAGTACTTC.

V is TRBV30 and J is TRBJ1-2; possible D gene TRBD1, 6 bases. The CDR3 runs 13 residues. V lost 1 base and J lost 3, with 9 bases in between. The germline CDR1 and CDR2 sequences are GTSNPN and SVGIG (reference sequence). The CDR3 DNA reads TGTGCCTGGAGTGCCAGGGGATACTATGGCTACACCTTC. Protein sequence: CAWSARGYYGYTF.

The rearrangement joins TRBV30 to TRBJ1-2; D possibly corresponds to TRBD1 (6 bases). V was cut by 1 base and J by 4 bases, with 10 bases left in between. Germline CDR1 reads GTSNPN; CDR2 reads SVGIG (reference sequence). This CDR3 has 13 residues. CDR3 DNA: TGTGCCTGGAGTGGGGGGACAAGCTATGGCTACACCTTC. Translating gives CAWSGGTSYGYTF.

V is TRBV19 and J is TRBJ2-3; 13 nucleotides align to TRBD2. V was clipped by 6 bases and J by 6 bases; unmatched bases: 9. This CDR3 has 16 amino acids. Germline CDR1 and CDR2: LNHDA and SQIVND (reference sequence). Written as DNA, the CDR3 is TGTGCCAGTAGGGGGGGACTAGCGGGAAGGCCCGATACGCAGTATTTT. Protein product: CASRGGLAGRPDTQYF.